The 27 T cell receptor beta chains below all came from one sample that was sequenced in a study of post-analysis software for immune sequencing data. Overall study results and limits: Controls showed lower frequencies than patients for four to six TRBV segments, and TRBV5-6, TRBV5-1 and TRBV20-1 were among these.

Prepared TCR beta cDNA libraries contained unique molecular identifiers. TCRdb used MiXCR to reprocess the PCR reads, holding one entry per CDR3 protein. The sample has 700,000 to 900,000 distinct CDR3 sequences, more than 45% seen once. Their cognate antigens are unknown. The sequenced material came from blood. The receptors were gathered from a girl aged 10-17 years with multiple sclerosis.

The rearrangement joins TRBV5-1 to TRBJ2-7; 7 bases line up with TRBD1. V dropped 4 bases and J dropped 4; count of bases not matched to a gene: 5. CDR3 length equals 13 residues. Germline CDR1 is SGHRS and CDR2 is YFSETQ. The CDR3 nucleotides are TGCGCCAGCAGCGTTCGACAGGGTTACGAGCAGTACTTC. Translating it yields CASSVRQGYEQYF.

V and J are TRBV20-1 and TRBJ2-3; D perhaps matches TRBD1 (5 bases). This CDR3 has 16 amino acids. Germline V gene sequence: CDR1 DFQATT, CDR2 SNEGSKA (reference sequence). Trimming cost V 6 bases and J 0 bases, with 19 bases left between them. CDR3 in DNA: TGCAGTGCGAGACCCCCGAATAGGGGTAGCACAGATACGCAGTATTTT. This sequence encodes CSARPPNRGSTDTQYF.

The V call is TRBV29-1, the J call TRBJ1-5; the D gene is possibly TRBD1 (6 bases). This CDR3 is 15 amino acids long. Trimming stripped 8 bases from V and 1 base from J, with 18 bases between. Per the germline V gene, CDR1 is SQVTM and CDR2 is ANQGSEA. CDR3 sequence reads: CSLLSRGQSNQPQHF. CDR3 DNA sequence: TGCAGCCTCCTTTCTCGTGGACAGAGCAATCAGCCCCAGCATTTT.

This clonotype was observed a handful of times. The rearrangement uses TRBV6-2 or TRBV6-3 and TRBJ1-2, with D possibly matching TRBD1 (6 bases). Looked up from germline, CDR1 is MNHEY and CDR2 is SVGEGT. Trimming removed 7 bases at V and 4 bases at J, with 16 bases between. The length of the CDR3 is 14 residues. The CDR3 region has the DNA TGTGCCAGCACCGCTCCGGACAGCACCTATGGCTACACCTTC. This gives the protein CASTAPDSTYGYTF.

This clonotype has only a few counts. The rearrangement uses TRBV24-1 and TRBJ2-1; D may be TRBD1 or TRBD2 (6 bases each). The ends were cut back, 5 bases at V and 0 bases at J, with 19 bases in the middle. Looked up from germline, CDR1 is KGHDR and CDR2 is SFDVKD. This CDR3 comprises 18 residues. For the CDR3, the DNA is TGTGCCACCAGTGGACCCGGAGGGGGGACCTACTCCTACAATGAGCAGTTCTTC. Amino acids: CATSGPGGGTYSYNEQFF.

The chain combines TRBV9 with TRBJ2-7; D gene ambiguous. This CDR3 is built from 13 residues. Germline V gene lookup returns CDR1 SGDLS and CDR2 YYNGEE. V was pared by 1 base and J by 3 bases, with 8 bases between. CDR3 sequence reads: CASSVLGGYEQYF. For the CDR3, the DNA is TGTGCCAGCAGCGTACTCGGCGGCTACGAGCAGTACTTC.

This sequence joins TRBV30 and TRBJ2-3; TRBD1 agrees at 9 bases. Germline CDR1 is GTSNPN and CDR2 is SVGIG (reference sequence). V was clipped by 3 bases and J by 0 bases; unmatched bases: 16. CDR3 size: 19 residues. This CDR3 reads CAWRGPGTGSRTSTDTQYF. The DNA for the CDR3 is TGTGCCTGGAGGGGCCCCGGGACAGGGTCCCGGACTAGCACAGATACGCAGTATTTT.

This chain joins TRBV12-3 or TRBV12-4 and TRBJ1-2, with a possible D match to TRBD1 (6 bases). The CDR3 has 14 residues. V lost 6 bases, J lost 2 bases, and 13 bases lay in between. The CDR3 here is CASRPDRTNYGYTF. As DNA, the CDR3 is TGTGCCAGCAGACCTGACAGGACGAACTATGGCTACACCTTC.

The chain joins TRBV6-5 to TRBJ2-5; perhaps D is TRBD1 or TRBD2 (5 bases each). This CDR3 is 15 amino acids long. The V gene lost 0 bases and the J gene lost 1 base, with 9 bases spanning the gap. Germline V gene data show CDR1 as MNHEY and CDR2 as SVGAGI. In DNA form, the CDR3 reads TGTGCCAGCAGTTACTCGACTGGGACCCAAGAGACCCAGTACTTC. As protein: CASSYSTGTQETQYF.

The J gene is TRBJ2-4, the V gene TRBV2; 9 bases fit TRBD1. The DNA end is a closer match to TRBJ2-5, so the J assignment may be wrong. The CDR3 has 15 residues. Germline V lookup: CDR1 SNHLY, CDR2 FYNNEI. The CDR3 spells CASSGDREAKETQYF. The CDR3 region has the DNA TGTGCCAGCAGTGGGGACAGGGAGGCCAAAGAGACCCAGTACTTC.

This chain links TRBV5-8 with TRBJ2-7, with TRBD1 matching over 7 bases. The CDR3 is 15 amino acids. Trimming at V came to 4 bases and at J to 6 bases, leaving 13 bases not matched to a gene. Germline V gene lookup returns CDR1 SGHTS and CDR2 YDEGEE. The CDR3 spells CASSPGQAATGEQYF. CDR3 nucleotide sequence: TGTGCCAGCAGCCCAGGACAGGCGGCAACGGGCGAGCAGTACTTC. The full variable domain, with the rest looked up from reference TRBV5-8 and TRBJ2-7, is EAGVTQSPTHLIKTRGQQATLRCSPISGHTSVYWYQQALGLGLQFLLWYDEGEERNRGNFPPRFSGRQFPNYSSELNVNALELEDSALYLCASSPGQAATGEQYFGPGTRLTVT.

This chain links TRBV12-3 or TRBV12-4 with TRBJ2-3; D call uncertain. V shed 7 bases and J shed 5 bases, with 16 bases lying between them. CDR3 size: 14 residues. The CDR3 bases are TGTGCCAGCACTCCCGATAGTCGCGGAGATACGCAGTATTTT. Amino acids: CASTPDSRGDTQYF.

The chain joins TRBV12-3 or TRBV12-4 to TRBJ1-5; possible D gene TRBD1, 6 bases. CDR3 length: 14 residues. Trimming took 7 bases from V and 6 from J, leaving 16 bases between them. CDR3 nucleotide sequence: TGTGCCAGCAAGATTGGGGGCGGGAGTCAGCCCCAGCATTTT. This codes for CASKIGGGSQPQHF.

The J gene is TRBJ2-1, the V gene TRBV5-1; TRBD2 aligns across 7 bases. This CDR3 spans 12 amino acids. The J segment lost 10 bases and the V segment lost 4 bases, leaving 5 bases of the junction unmatched. Germline V lookup: CDR1 SGHRS, CDR2 YFSETQ. CDR3 sequence reads: CASSLRDYEQFF. The CDR3 DNA is TGCGCCAGCAGCCTCCGGGACTACGAGCAGTTCTTC.

As regards this clonotype: A read error is possible here, since a much larger clone lies one base away. The V gene is TRBV11-3, the J gene TRBJ2-5; 7 nucleotides line up with TRBD2. Germline CDR1 reads SGHNT; CDR2 reads YENEEA. This CDR3 contains 13 residues. The CDR3 DNA sequence: TGTGCCAGCAGCCGGAGCGGGATGGAGATCCAGTACTTC. This encodes CASSRSGMEIQYF.

The chain employs TRBV7-2 and TRBJ2-7; D gene uncertain. The CDR3 consists of 17 residues. In germline, CDR1 is SGHTA, CDR2 FQGNSA. Trimming took off 5 bases at V and 2 bases at J, with 22 bases between the two ends. Here the CDR3 DNA reads TGTGCCAGCAGCCCCATCGGCGCGCTAAAATTTCCCTACGAGCAGTACTTC. Translated, it gives CASSPIGALKFPYEQYF.

This clonotype was counted a few times. V usage is TRBV30 and J usage is TRBJ2-7; 9 bases agree with TRBD1. The junction had 11 bases not matched to a gene; V was cut back by 7 bases and J by 4 bases. Germline loops: CDR1 GTSNPN, CDR2 SVGIG (reference sequence). The CDR3 totals 14 residues. The CDR3 sequence is CAFTGGPLGYEQYF. DNA for the CDR3: TGTGCCTTTACAGGGGGCCCCCTCGGTTACGAGCAGTACTTC.

In its sample, this clonotype was seen a few times. This chain joins TRBV6-6 and TRBJ2-1; 7 nucleotides align to TRBD2. This CDR3 spans 12 amino acids. The germline V gene encodes CDR1 MNHNY and CDR2 SVGAGI (reference sequence). This chain's CDR3 is CATLAEDNEQFF. Here the CDR3 DNA reads TGTGCTACGCTAGCGGAGGACAATGAGCAGTTCTTC.

The rearrangement joins TRBV10-3 to TRBJ1-1, with D unresolved. This CDR3 region has 16 residues. Germline V gives CDR1 ENHRY, CDR2 SYGVKD. Trimming pared 0 bases from V and 2 bases from J, leaving 13 bases between. The CDR3 region has the DNA TGTGCCATCAGTGAGTCGGCCCTAGTCGGTAACACTGAAGCTTTCTTT. Residues: CAISESALVGNTEAFF.

This chain joins TRBV20-1 and TRBJ2-1, with D perhaps TRBD1 or TRBD2 (5 bases each). Deletions cut 0 bases from V and 0 bases from J, with 15 bases between. The germline gives CDR1 DFQATT, CDR2 SNEGSKA (reference sequence). The CDR3 runs 17 residues. For the CDR3, the DNA is TGCAGTGCTAGAGACCTCGGGACGCCTAGCTCCTACAATGAGCAGTTCTTC. This gives the protein CSARDLGTPSSYNEQFF.

The rearrangement uses TRBV5-1 and TRBJ1-2; D is ambiguous. CDR1 is SGHRS, CDR2 YFSETQ, per germline. V was shortened by 3 bases and J by 9 bases, with 12 bases between the two germline ends. The CDR3 is made up of 12 amino acids. In DNA, the CDR3 is TGCGCCAGCAGCTCCGACAATTTTCGCTACACCTTC. This codes for CASSSDNFRYTF.

This chain uses TRBV24-1 with TRBJ2-5; 8 bases line up with TRBD2. J gave up 1 base and V 3 bases, and 9 bases lay outside the gene matches. Germline V CDR1 and CDR2: KGHDR, SFDVKD. This CDR3 contains 17 residues. The CDR3: CATSDPRGLAVQETQYF. CDR3 DNA sequence: TGTGCCACCAGTGATCCCCGAGGACTAGCCGTCCAAGAGACCCAGTACTTC.

V gene TRBV6-5 combines with J gene TRBJ2-5; D remains ambiguous. This CDR3 region has 15 residues. Germline assignment: CDR1 MNHEY and CDR2 SVGAGI. Trimming left V 5 bases short and J 1 base short, with 14 bases between. Written as DNA, the CDR3 is TGTGCCAGCAGTCGACTTGGAACCTCCCAAGAGACCCAGTACTTC. This codes for CASSRLGTSQETQYF.

The gene calls are TRBV20-1 and TRBJ2-7; 10 bases map to TRBD1. The V and J ends lost 5 bases and 4 bases, in that order; junction bases with no gene match: 5. CDR1 is DFQATT and CDR2 is SNEGSKA in the germline V gene (reference sequence). The CDR3 extends over 13 amino acids. The CDR3 spells CSAPDRGQYEQYF. The DNA for the CDR3 is TGCAGTGCTCCCGACAGGGGGCAATACGAGCAGTACTTC.

The genes are TRBV29-1 and TRBJ2-5; 9 nucleotides agree with TRBD2. CDR1 is SQVTM and CDR2 is ANQGSEA in the germline V gene. The junction had 5 bases not matched to a gene; V was cut back by 0 bases and J by 3 bases. This CDR3 comprises 15 residues. The CDR3 reads CSVEEVGTSKETQYF. CDR3 DNA sequence: TGCAGCGTTGAAGAAGTAGGGACTAGCAAAGAGACCCAGTACTTC. Based on the CDR3 plus reference TRBV29-1 and TRBJ2-5, the full variable domain is SAVISQKPSRDICQRGTSLTIQCQVDSQVTMMFWYRQQPGQSLTLIATANQGSEATYESGFVIDKFPISRPNLTFSTLTVSNMSPEDSSIYLCSVEEVGTSKETQYFGPGTRLLVL.

Concerning this clonotype: A read error is possible here, since a much larger clone lies one base away. The chain employs TRBV6-6 and TRBJ2-5; the D is unclear. The CDR3 is 11 amino acids. The germline CDR1 and CDR2 sequences are MNHNY and SVGAGI (reference sequence). The CDR3 region has the DNA TGTGCCAGCAGGTACTTGGAGACCCAGTACTTC. Translated, it gives CASRYLETQYF.

V gene TRBV29-1 combines with J gene TRBJ2-5, with D unclear. CDR1 is SQVTM and CDR2 is ANQGSEA in the germline V gene. The CDR3 runs to 14 residues. V lost 6 bases and J lost 2, with 16 bases in between. The CDR3 loop reads CSVALRMRQETQYF. Here the CDR3 DNA reads TGCAGCGTGGCCCTCAGGATGAGGCAAGAGACCCAGTACTTC.